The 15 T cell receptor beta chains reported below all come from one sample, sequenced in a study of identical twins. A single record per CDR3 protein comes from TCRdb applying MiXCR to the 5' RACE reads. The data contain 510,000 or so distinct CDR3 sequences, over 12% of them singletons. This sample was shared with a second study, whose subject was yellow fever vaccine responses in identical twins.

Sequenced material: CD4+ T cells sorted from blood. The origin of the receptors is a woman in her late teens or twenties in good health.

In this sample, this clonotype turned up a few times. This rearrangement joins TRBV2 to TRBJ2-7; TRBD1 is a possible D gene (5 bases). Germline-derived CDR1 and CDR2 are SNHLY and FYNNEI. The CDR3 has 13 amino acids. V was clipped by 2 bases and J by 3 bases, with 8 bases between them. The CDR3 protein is CASSERQRYEQYV. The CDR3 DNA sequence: TGTGCCAGCAGTGAAAGACAGCGCTACGAGCAGTACGTC.

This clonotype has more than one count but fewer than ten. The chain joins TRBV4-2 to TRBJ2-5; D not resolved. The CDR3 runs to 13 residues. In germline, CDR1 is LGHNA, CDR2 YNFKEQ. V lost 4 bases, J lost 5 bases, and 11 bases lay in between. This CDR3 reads CASSPYSVETQYF. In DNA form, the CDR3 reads TGTGCCAGCAGCCCATACAGTGTGGAGACCCAGTACTTC.

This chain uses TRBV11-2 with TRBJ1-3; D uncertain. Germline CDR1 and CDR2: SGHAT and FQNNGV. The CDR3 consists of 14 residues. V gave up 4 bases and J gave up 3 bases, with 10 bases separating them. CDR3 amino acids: CASSSQTFGNTIYF. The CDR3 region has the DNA TGTGCCAGCAGCTCTCAAACTTTTGGAAACACCATATATTTT. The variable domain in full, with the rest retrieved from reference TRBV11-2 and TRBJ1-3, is EAGVAQSPRYKIIEKRQSVAFWCNPISGHATLYWYQQILGQGPKLLIQFQNNGVVDDSQLPKDRFSAERLKGVDSTLKIQPAKLEDSAVYLCASSSQTFGNTIYFGEGSWLTVV.

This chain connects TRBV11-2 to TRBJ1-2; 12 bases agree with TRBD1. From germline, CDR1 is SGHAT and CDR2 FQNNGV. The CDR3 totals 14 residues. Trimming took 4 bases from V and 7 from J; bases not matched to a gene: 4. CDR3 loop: CASSSGTGGSGYTF. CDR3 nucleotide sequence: TGTGCCAGCAGCTCCGGGACAGGGGGCTCTGGCTACACCTTC.

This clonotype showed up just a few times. Written as DNA, the CDR3 is TGTGCCAGCTCACCGTTACAGGGGGCGCTCGGTTCTTTCTTT. Amino acids: CASSPLQGALGSFF. The chain couples TRBV18 to TRBJ1-1; 9 bases are shared with TRBD1. V gave up 3 bases and J gave up 12 bases; unmatched junction bases: 11. CDR3 length: 14 amino acids. Germline V lookup: CDR1 KGHSH, CDR2 LQKENI.

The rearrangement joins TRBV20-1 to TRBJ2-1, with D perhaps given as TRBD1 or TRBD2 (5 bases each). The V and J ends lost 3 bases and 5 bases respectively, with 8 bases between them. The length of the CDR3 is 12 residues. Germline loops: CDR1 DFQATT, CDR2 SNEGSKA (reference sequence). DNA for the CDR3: TGCAGTGCTAGGGGGGTCAACAATGAGCAGTTCTTC. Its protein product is CSARGVNNEQFF.

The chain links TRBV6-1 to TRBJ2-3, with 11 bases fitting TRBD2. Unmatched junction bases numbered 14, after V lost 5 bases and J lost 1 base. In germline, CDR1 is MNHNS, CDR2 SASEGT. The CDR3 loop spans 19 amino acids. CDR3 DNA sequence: TGTGCCAGCAGTAAAGGAAATAGCGGGGGGGGAGTCGGCACAGATACGCAGTATTTT. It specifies CASSKGNSGGGVGTDTQYF.

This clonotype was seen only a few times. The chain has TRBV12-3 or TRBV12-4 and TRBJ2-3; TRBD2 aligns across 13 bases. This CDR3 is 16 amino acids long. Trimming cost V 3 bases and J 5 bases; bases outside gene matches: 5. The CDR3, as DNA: TGTGCCAGCAGTTTGAGGACTAGCGGGAGCGGAGATACGCAGTATTTT. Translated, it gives CASSLRTSGSGDTQYF.

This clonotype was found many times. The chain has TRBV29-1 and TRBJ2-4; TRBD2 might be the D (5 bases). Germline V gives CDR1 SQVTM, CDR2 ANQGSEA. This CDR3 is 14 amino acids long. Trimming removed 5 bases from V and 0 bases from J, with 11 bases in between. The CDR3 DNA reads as TGCAGCGTTCGGGTCGGGATAGCCAAAAACATTCAGTACTTC. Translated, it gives CSVRVGIAKNIQYF. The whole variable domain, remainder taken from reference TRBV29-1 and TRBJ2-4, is SAVISQKPSRDICQRGTSLTIQCQVDSQVTMMFWYRQQPGQSLTLIATANQGSEATYESGFVIDKFPISRPNLTFSTLTVSNMSPEDSSIYLCSVRVGIAKNIQYFGAGTRLSVL.

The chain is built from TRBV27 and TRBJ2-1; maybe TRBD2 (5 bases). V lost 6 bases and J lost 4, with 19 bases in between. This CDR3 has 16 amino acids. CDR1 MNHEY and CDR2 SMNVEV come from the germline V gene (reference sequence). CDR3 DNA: TGTGCCAGCAGCCAATCTAGCCTATCGCAGTACAATGAGCAGTTCTTC. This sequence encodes CASSQSSLSQYNEQFF.

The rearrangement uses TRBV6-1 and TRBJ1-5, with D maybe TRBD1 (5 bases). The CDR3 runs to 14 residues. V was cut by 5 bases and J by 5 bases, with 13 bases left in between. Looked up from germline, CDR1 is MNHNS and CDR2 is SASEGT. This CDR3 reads CASSKNRNDQPQHF. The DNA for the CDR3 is TGTGCCAGCAGTAAAAACAGGAATGATCAGCCCCAGCATTTT.

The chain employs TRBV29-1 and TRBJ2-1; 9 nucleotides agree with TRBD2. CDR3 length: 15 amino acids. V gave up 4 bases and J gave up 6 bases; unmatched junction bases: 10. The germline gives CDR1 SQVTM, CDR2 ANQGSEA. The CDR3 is CSVVDRGRASNEQFF. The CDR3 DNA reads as TGCAGCGTTGTAGATCGCGGGAGGGCCTCCAATGAGCAGTTCTTC.

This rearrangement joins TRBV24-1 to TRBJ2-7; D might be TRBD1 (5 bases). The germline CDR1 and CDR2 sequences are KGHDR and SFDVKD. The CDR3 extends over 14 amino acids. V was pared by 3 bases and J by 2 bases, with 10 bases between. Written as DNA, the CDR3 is TGTGCCACCAGTGATCCCCGCAGGGCCTACGAGCAGTACTTC. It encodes CATSDPRRAYEQYF.

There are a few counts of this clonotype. The CDR3 here is CASSQDLVGAYGYTF. The CDR3 nucleotides are TGTGCCAGCAGCCAAGATCTGGTCGGAGCCTATGGCTACACCTTC. The chain carries TRBV14 and TRBJ1-2; D call uncertain. V shed 0 bases and J shed 4 bases, with 12 bases lying between them. The CDR3 has 15 amino acids. Germline values: CDR1 SGHDN, CDR2 FVKESK.

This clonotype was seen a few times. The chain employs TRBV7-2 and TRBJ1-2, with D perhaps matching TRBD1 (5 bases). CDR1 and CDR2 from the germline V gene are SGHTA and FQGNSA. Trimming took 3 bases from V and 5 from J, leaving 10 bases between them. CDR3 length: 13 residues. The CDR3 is CASSFMGGYGYTF. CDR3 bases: TGTGCCAGCAGCTTTATGGGGGGGTATGGCTACACCTTC.